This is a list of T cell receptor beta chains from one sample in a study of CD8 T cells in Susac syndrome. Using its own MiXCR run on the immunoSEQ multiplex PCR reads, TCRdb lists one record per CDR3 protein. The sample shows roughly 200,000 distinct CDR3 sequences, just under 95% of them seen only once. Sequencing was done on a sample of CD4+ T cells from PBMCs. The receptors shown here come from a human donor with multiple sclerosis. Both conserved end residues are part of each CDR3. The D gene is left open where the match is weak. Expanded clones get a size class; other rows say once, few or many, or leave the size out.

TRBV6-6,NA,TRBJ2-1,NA,CASSYYLGGSYNEQFF,TGTGCCAGCAGTTACTATTTAGGGGGGAGCTACAATGAGCAGTTCTTC
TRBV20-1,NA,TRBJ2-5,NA,CSARGAGGQETQYF,TGCAGTGCTAGAGGAGCAGGGGGGCAAGAGACCCAGTACTTC
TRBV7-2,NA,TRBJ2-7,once,CASSLMGIEQYF,TGTGCCAGCAGCTTAATGGGGATCGAGCAGTACTTC
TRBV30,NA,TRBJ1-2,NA,CAWSIQFNYGYTF,TGTGCCTGGAGTATTCAATTTAACTATGGCTACACCTTC
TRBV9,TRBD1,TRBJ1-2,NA,CASSEGAGVSGYTF,TGTGCCAGCAGCGAGGGGGCAGGGGTGAGCGGCTACACCTTC
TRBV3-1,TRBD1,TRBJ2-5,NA,CASSQLGQGVGTQYF,TGTGCCAGCAGCCAACTGGGACAGGGGGTAGGGACCCAGTACTTC
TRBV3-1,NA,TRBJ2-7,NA,CASSQWGLEQYF,TGTGCCAGCAGCCAATGGGGACTCGAGCAGTACTTC
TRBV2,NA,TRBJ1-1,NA,CASSPKSGVNTEAFF,TGTGCCAGCAGTCCGAAATCTGGGGTGAACACTGAAGCTTTCTTT
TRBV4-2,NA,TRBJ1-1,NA,CASSQDPSETEAFF,TGTGCCAGCAGCCAAGATCCATCCGAGACTGAAGCTTTCTTT
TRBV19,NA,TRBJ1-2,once,CASSMVRQSYGYTF,TGTGCCAGTAGTATGGTGCGACAGTCCTATGGCTACACCTTC
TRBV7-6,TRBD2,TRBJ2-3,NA,CASSLVAGLGADTQYF,TGTGCCAGCAGCTTAGTAGCGGGGTTAGGCGCAGATACGCAGTATTTT
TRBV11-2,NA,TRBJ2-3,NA,CASSPPTGDTQYF,TGTGCCAGCAGCCCTCCCACGGGGGATACGCAGTATTTT
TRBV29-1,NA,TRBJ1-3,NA,CSVAPGGGGNTIYF,TGCAGCGTTGCTCCCGGCGGGGGTGGAAACACCATATATTTT
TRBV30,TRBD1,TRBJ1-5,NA,CAWGTAGQGIYQPQHF,TGTGCCTGGGGGACTGCCGGACAGGGGATTTATCAGCCCCAGCATTTT
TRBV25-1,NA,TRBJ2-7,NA,CASSETPKQYF,TGTGCCAGCAGTGAAACCCCGAAGCAGTACTTC
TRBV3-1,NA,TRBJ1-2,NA,CASSQYSPWTANYGYTF,TGTGCCAGCAGCCAATACTCCCCATGGACAGCAAACTATGGCTACACCTTC
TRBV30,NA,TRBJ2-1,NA,CAFSGGPREQFF,TGTGCCTTCTCCGGGGGGCCAAGGGAGCAGTTCTTC
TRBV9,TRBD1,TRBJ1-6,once,CASSVEQGNSPLHF,TGTGCCAGCAGCGTAGAACAGGGGAATTCACCCCTCCACTTT
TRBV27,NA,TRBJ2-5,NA,CASSFTGQRETQYF,TGTGCCAGCAGTTTCACCGGACAACGAGAGACCCAGTACTTC
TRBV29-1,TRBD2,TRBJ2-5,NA,CSSGTSSGQETQYF,TGCAGCTCCGGGACTAGCTCAGGTCAAGAGACCCAGTACTTC
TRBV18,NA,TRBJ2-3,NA,CASSLERQGTDTQYF,TGTGCCAGCTCACTGGAAAGACAGGGCACAGATACGCAGTATTTT
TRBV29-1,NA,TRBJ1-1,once,CSVDETEAFF,TGCAGCGTTGATGAAACTGAAGCTTTCTTT
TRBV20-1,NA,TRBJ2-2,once,CSGAENTGELFF,TGCAGTGGGGCAGAGAACACCGGGGAGCTGTTTTTT
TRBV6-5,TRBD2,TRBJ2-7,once,CASSYSFGGGAWEQYF,TGTGCCAGCAGTTACTCCTTCGGCGGGGGGGCATGGGAGCAGTACTTC
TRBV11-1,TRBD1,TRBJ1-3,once,CASSFHLGTGGELTGNTIYF,TGTGCCAGCAGCTTCCACCTGGGGACAGGGGGTGAGCTGACGGGAAACACCATATATTTT
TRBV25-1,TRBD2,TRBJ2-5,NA,CASSLPRGEGETQYF,TGTGCCAGCTCACTCCCGAGAGGGGAGGGAGAGACCCAGTACTTC
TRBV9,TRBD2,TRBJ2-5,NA,CASSVGTSGADQETQYF,TGTGCCAGCAGCGTAGGGACTAGCGGGGCCGACCAAGAGACCCAGTACTTC
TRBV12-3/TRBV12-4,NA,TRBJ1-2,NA,CASSLEQGYGYTF,TGTGCCAGCAGTTTAGAACAGGGCTATGGCTACACCTTC
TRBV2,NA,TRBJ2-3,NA,CASSTVSQYF,TGTGCCAGCAGCACAGTATCGCAGTATTTT
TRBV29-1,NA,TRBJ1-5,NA,CSVGQGNQPQHF,TGCAGCGTTGGACAGGGCAATCAGCCCCAGCATTTT
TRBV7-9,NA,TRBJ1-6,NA,CASSLGGYNSPLHF,TGTGCCAGCAGCTTAGGGGGATATAATTCACCCCTCCACTTT
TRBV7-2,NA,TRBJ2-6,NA,CASSFPGDVNVLTF,TGTGCCAGCAGCTTTCCGGGGGACGTCAACGTCCTGACTTTC
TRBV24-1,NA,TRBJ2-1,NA,CATSRHPYNEQFF,TGTGCCACCAGTCGACACCCCTACAATGAGCAGTTCTTC
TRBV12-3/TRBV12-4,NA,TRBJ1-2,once,CASSFREFYGYTF,TGTGCCAGCAGTTTCCGGGAGTTCTATGGCTACACCTTC
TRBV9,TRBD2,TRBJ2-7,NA,CASSAGTTRSYEQYF,TGTGCCAGCAGCGCAGGGACTACCCGATCCTACGAGCAGTACTTC
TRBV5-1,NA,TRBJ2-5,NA,CASSLNDEETQYF,TGCGCCAGCAGCTTGAATGACGAAGAGACCCAGTACTTC
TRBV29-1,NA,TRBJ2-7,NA,CSVEEMEGASYEQYF,TGCAGCGTTGAGGAGATGGAGGGGGCTAGCTACGAGCAGTACTTC
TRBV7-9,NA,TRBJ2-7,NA,CASTRGGYEQYF,TGTGCCAGCACGCGTGGGGGGTACGAGCAGTACTTC
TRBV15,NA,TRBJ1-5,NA,CATSRQPGGNQPQHF,TGTGCCACCAGCAGACAGCCGGGGGGCAATCAGCCCCAGCATTTT
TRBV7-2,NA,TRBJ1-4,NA,CASSKAPGEKLFF,TGTGCCAGCAGCAAAGCCCCAGGGGAAAAACTGTTTTTT